Below are 5 T cell receptor beta chains sequenced from a single sample in a study of type 1 and type 2 diabetes patients. Genomic DNA was the PCR template. Multiplex PCR with 30 forward and 13 reverse primers amplified the TCR beta CDR3. From the multiplex PCR reads, TCRdb called clonotypes with MiXCR, one entry per CDR3 protein. The top ten clones hold roughly 13% of a sample with fewer than 300,000 distinct CDR3 sequences, over 45% of them seen once. Sequenced material: peripheral blood mononuclear cells (PBMCs). These receptors originate from a man aged 18-30 years with type 2 diabetes.

The sample holds a few counts of this clonotype. V and J are TRBV7-2 and TRBJ2-5; D not resolved. The germline gives CDR1 SGHTA, CDR2 FQGNSA. CDR3 length equals 12 residues. Trimming removed 5 bases at V and 5 bases at J, with 9 bases between. The CDR3, as DNA: TGTGCCAGCAGCCTTAACCGGGAGACCCAGTACTTC. Translated: CASSLNRETQYF.

The chain recombines TRBV7-9 with TRBJ2-3; D assignment may be TRBD1 or TRBD2 (6 bases each). Per the germline V gene, CDR1 is SEHNR and CDR2 is FQNEAQ (reference sequence). Deletions cut 4 bases from V and 0 bases from J, with 17 bases between. The CDR3 sequence is 17 residues long. CDR3 protein: CASSSRDDRPSTDTQYF. The CDR3 nucleotides are TGTGCCAGCAGCTCGCGGGACGACAGGCCTAGCACAGATACGCAGTATTTT.

The J gene is TRBJ2-1, the V gene TRBV5-1; D ambiguous. The germline gives CDR1 SGHRS, CDR2 YFSETQ. The CDR3 runs to 13 residues. The V gene lost 3 bases and the J gene lost 5 bases, with 9 bases spanning the gap. This CDR3 reads CASSSLENNEQFF. The CDR3 DNA is TGCGCCAGCAGCTCACTCGAGAACAATGAGCAGTTCTTC.

The chain links TRBV28 to TRBJ1-4; tentatively, D is TRBD1 (6 bases). The CDR3 loop spans 15 amino acids. V was clipped by 5 bases and J by 0 bases, with 10 bases between them. CDR1 and CDR2 (germline): MDHEN, SYDVKM. This CDR3 reads CASSPRTATNEKLFF. The CDR3 DNA follows: TGTGCCAGCAGTCCGCGGACAGCAACTAATGAAAAACTGTTTTTT.

This clonotype was counted a few times. The gene calls are TRBV10-3 and TRBJ1-1, with TRBD1 as a possible D gene (6 bases). The length of the CDR3 is 14 residues. The V gene lost 4 bases and the J gene lost 4 bases, with 13 bases spanning the gap. Germline values: CDR1 ENHRY, CDR2 SYGVKD. CDR3 region: CAISGGQGTTEAFF. In DNA, the CDR3 is TGTGCCATCAGTGGAGGGCAGGGGACCACTGAAGCTTTCTTT.